The clone carrying this TCR beta chain appeared once. These data originate in a study of control samples from healthy donors and cancer patients. Method: immunoSEQ multiplex PCR; TCRdb's copy keeps in-frame clones and lacks some. Here the sample spans about 100,000 clones, around 85% being singletons. Specimen: blood. This TCR was recovered from a man aged 25 to 40 in good health.

CDR3 DNA: TGTGCCAGCAGCTCGGGGACAGGGAGTTCCAATGAGCAGTTCTTC. It specifies CASSSGTGSSNEQFF. This rearrangement joins TRBV7-7 to TRBJ2-1; 9 bases line up with TRBD1. CDR1 SSHAT and CDR2 FNYEAQ come from the germline V gene (reference sequence). The CDR3 totals 15 residues. V shed 4 bases, J shed 6 bases, and the junction held 7 bases outside the gene matches.